Listed below are T cell receptor beta chains from one sample, sequenced in a study of neurological immune-mediated disorders. MiXCR, run by TCRdb on the 5' RACE reads, gives a single entry per CDR3 protein. The sample includes approximately 44,000 distinct CDR3 sequences, around 5.3% of them seen just once. The sample taken for sequencing was CD4+ T cells from blood. These TCRs come from a woman between 18 and 30 years old with multiple sclerosis. Both conserved end residues are part of each CDR3. A D gene is named only where the DNA matches it firmly. Expanded clones get a size class; other rows say once, few or many, or leave the size out.

TGCAGCGTGGGTGGAAGGGCAGATACGCAGTATTTT,CSVGGRADTQYF,many,-,TRBJ2-3,TRBV29-1
TGCGCCAGCAGCCAAGATTCGGTTCGCGGGCTAGCGCACTTTTACAATGAGCAGTTCTTC,CASSQDSVRGLAHFYNEQFF,many,-,TRBJ2-1,TRBV4-3
TGCAGTGCTACACAAGCGGGGGCCGACCGGGCCCAGTACTTC,CSATQAGADRAQYF,many,TRBD2,TRBJ2-5,TRBV20-1
TGTGCCAGCAGTTACTCTTCAGGGGACCAAGAGACCCAGTACTTC,CASSYSSGDQETQYF,many,-,TRBJ2-5,TRBV6-2/TRBV6-3
TGCAGTGCTAGTCCCGGACAGGGACAAGAGACCCAGTACTTC,CSASPGQGQETQYF,many,TRBD1,TRBJ2-5,TRBV20-1
TGTGCCAGCAGTTTATGGACTAGCGGGGGGGCAAGGGATACGCAGTATTTT,CASSLWTSGGARDTQYF,many,TRBD2,TRBJ2-3,TRBV12-3/TRBV12-4
TGTGCCAGCAGCTTGGACTCTGGGGCCAACGTCCTGACTTTC,CASSLDSGANVLTF,many,-,TRBJ2-6,TRBV5-5
TGCAGTGCAAAGAGGGGGCCCACAGATACGCAGTATTTT,CSAKRGPTDTQYF,many,TRBD1,TRBJ2-3,TRBV20-1
TGTGCCAGCAGTGGCTATACAGCCCATCCCGGGGAGCTGTTTTTT,CASSGYTAHPGELFF,many,-,TRBJ2-2,TRBV6-1
TGCAGTGCTCCAGAAGGGGGGAGCAATCAGCCCCAGCATTTT,CSAPEGGSNQPQHF,many,-,TRBJ1-5,TRBV20-1
TGCAGTGCTAGGAGGGACGGGAACTATGGCTACACCTTC,CSARRDGNYGYTF,many,-,TRBJ1-2,TRBV20-1
TGCGCCAGCACCCGCGGGACTAGAGAAGAGACCCAGTACTTC,CASTRGTREETQYF,many,TRBD2,TRBJ2-5,TRBV5-1
TGCGCCAGCAGCTATATACTACAGGGCCGAAACTATGGCTACACCTTC,CASSYILQGRNYGYTF,many,-,TRBJ1-2,TRBV5-1
TGTGCCAGCAGCGTGCAGGGACTAGCGGGGGATTCGCTAGCCAAAAACATTCAGTACTTC,CASSVQGLAGDSLAKNIQYF,many,TRBD2,TRBJ2-4,TRBV9
TGCAGTGCTAACAGTGAAGCTTTCTTT,CSANSEAFF,many,-,TRBJ1-1,TRBV20-1
TGTGCCATTCAGAGACAGTATGGCTACACCTTC,CAIQRQYGYTF,many,-,TRBJ1-2,TRBV28
TGCAGTGCTAGAGATCGGGGACTAGCGGGGGGACTCTACGAGCAGTACTTC,CSARDRGLAGGLYEQYF,many,TRBD2,TRBJ2-7,TRBV20-1
TGTGCCCTCCTTGGACACCCCGAGGCGGGCTACACCTTC,CALLGHPEAGYTF,many,-,TRBJ1-2,TRBV10-3
TGTGCCAGCAGCAAAACGACTAGCGGGGGGGACTACGAGCAGTACTTC,CASSKTTSGGDYEQYF,many,TRBD2,TRBJ2-7,TRBV6-6
TGTGCCAGCAGTGAAGCGGCACCCAGGAGCTCCTACGAGCAGTACTTC,CASSEAAPRSSYEQYF,many,-,TRBJ2-7,TRBV6-1
TGCAGTGCCATTCATGGGACAGGGAGGAATTCACCCCTCCACTTT,CSAIHGTGRNSPLHF,many,TRBD1,TRBJ1-6,TRBV20-1
TGCAGTGCTAGAGATGAGGGACAGGGGTATATTATTTTCTATGGCTACACCTTC,CSARDEGQGYIIFYGYTF,many,TRBD1,TRBJ1-2,TRBV20-1
TGCGCCAGCAGCTTGGGGCGGAACTACGAGCAGTACTTC,CASSLGRNYEQYF,few,-,TRBJ2-7,TRBV5-1
TGCAGCGCTCGACGGGTCACTAATGAAAAACTGTTTTTT,CSARRVTNEKLFF,many,-,TRBJ1-4,TRBV29-1
TGCAGTGCTAGATCCTTTCGGCAGGGCCAGTACTTC,CSARSFRQGQYF,many,-,TRBJ2-7,TRBV20-1
TGCAGTGCTAGAGATTCCGGCCGAGCGACAGGGGTTCGGAATTCACCCCTCCACTTT,CSARDSGRATGVRNSPLHF,many,TRBD1,TRBJ1-6,TRBV20-1
TGTGCCAGCAGAACAGGGTCGCGTCGGCAGTACTTC,CASRTGSRRQYF,many,-,TRBJ2-7,TRBV27
TGCAGTGCAATAGCGGGGAGTACCTACAATGAGCAGTTCTTC,CSAIAGSTYNEQFF,-,TRBD2,TRBJ2-1,TRBV20-1
TGTGCCAGCAGTCGGGTGAACACTGAAGCTTTCTTT,CASSRVNTEAFF,many,-,TRBJ1-1,TRBV7-8
TGTGCCACCAGCAGAGGCCCAGGGAAAAGCGGCTACACCTTC,CATSRGPGKSGYTF,many,-,TRBJ1-2,TRBV15
TGCAGTGCTAAACCGGGACAGGGGGTCTATGGCTACACCTTC,CSAKPGQGVYGYTF,many,TRBD1,TRBJ1-2,TRBV20-1
TGCGCCAGCAGCTTGGCGACGTGGGGGACCACCGGGGAGCTGTTTTTT,CASSLATWGTTGELFF,many,-,TRBJ2-2,TRBV5-1
TGCGCCAGCAGCTTGGTCGCAGGACACAATGAGCAGTTCTTC,CASSLVAGHNEQFF,many,-,TRBJ2-1,TRBV5-1
TGCGCCAGCAGCCTTAACACAGGGGACACCGGGGAGCTGTTTTTT,CASSLNTGDTGELFF,many,TRBD1,TRBJ2-2,TRBV5-1
TGCAGCGTTGACTATGAGAACGCCTATGGCTACACCTTC,CSVDYENAYGYTF,many,-,TRBJ1-2,TRBV29-1
TGTGCCAGCAGTTCACGCACAGGGTTCCACGAGCAGTACTTC,CASSSRTGFHEQYF,many,-,TRBJ2-7,TRBV6-6
TGCGCCAGCGGGACAGGGAACACCGGGGAGCTGTTTTTT,CASGTGNTGELFF,many,TRBD1,TRBJ2-2,TRBV5-1
TGCAGTGCCTTGATGACAGGGGGTCGTAATTCACCCCTCCACTTT,CSALMTGGRNSPLHF,many,TRBD1,TRBJ1-6,TRBV20-1
TGTGCCAGCAGTCAGTCCGGAAACACCATATATTTT,CASSQSGNTIYF,many,-,TRBJ1-3,TRBV12-3/TRBV12-4
TGCAGTGCTAGAGATCGGCGCAGGGGGCTGGGCACTGAAGCTTTCTTT,CSARDRRRGLGTEAFF,many,TRBD1,TRBJ1-1,TRBV20-1
TGCGCCAGCGGCTTGGAAGACAGGGGACAAGAGACCCAGTACTTC,CASGLEDRGQETQYF,-,TRBD1,TRBJ2-5,TRBV5-1